This T cell receptor beta chain was recorded in a study of OX40 agonist ivuxolimab in advanced cancers. Whole-study findings and limits: Among patients with partial responses at 0.1-3.0 mg/kg, clonal expansion was among the lowest.

Prior autoimmune disease or systemic immunosuppression barred patients. Patients had blood sampled at baseline and again on cycle 4 day 1 and cycle 7 day 1. The data were produced by immunoSEQ multiplex PCR, yet TCRdb's version contains in-frame clones alone and is incomplete. The sample yields 150,000 to 180,000 clones, approximately 94% seen once. About this clone itself: The antigen remains undetermined.

The CDR3 has 15 residues. The junction had 6 bases not matched to a gene; V was cut back by 5 bases and J by 2 bases. Germline loops: CDR1 MNHEY, CDR2 SMNVEV (reference sequence). V is TRBV27 and J is TRBJ1-5; TRBD1 matches at 7 bases. The clonotype was recovered from an adult with an advanced solid tumor such as melanoma, head and neck, liver or kidney cancer. The starting material was CD4+ or CD8+ T cells sorted from blood, obtained in a trial of the OX40 agonist ivuxolimab. CDR3 amino acids: CASSPHRGGNQPQHF. The DNA of the CDR3 is TGTGCCAGCAGTCCTCACAGGGGTGGCAATCAGCCCCAGCATTTT.